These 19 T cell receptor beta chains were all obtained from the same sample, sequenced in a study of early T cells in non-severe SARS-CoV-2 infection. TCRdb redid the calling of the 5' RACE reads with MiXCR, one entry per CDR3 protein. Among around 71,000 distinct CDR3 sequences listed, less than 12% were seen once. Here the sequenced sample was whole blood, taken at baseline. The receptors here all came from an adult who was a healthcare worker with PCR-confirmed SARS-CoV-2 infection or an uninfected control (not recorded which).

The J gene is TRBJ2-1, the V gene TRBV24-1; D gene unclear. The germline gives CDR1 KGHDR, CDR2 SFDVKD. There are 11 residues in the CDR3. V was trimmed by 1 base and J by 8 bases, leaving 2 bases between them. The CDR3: CATSDFHEQFF. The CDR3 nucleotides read TGTGCCACCAGTGATTTCCATGAGCAGTTCTTC.

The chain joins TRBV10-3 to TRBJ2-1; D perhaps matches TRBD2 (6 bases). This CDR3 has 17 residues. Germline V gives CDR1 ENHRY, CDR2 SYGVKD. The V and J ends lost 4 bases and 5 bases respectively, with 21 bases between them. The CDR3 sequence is CAISAPPGTGWNNEQFF. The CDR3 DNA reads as TGTGCCATCAGTGCCCCCCCCGGGACTGGCTGGAACAATGAGCAGTTCTTC.

CDR3: CASSPNRETQYF. As DNA, the CDR3 is TGTGCCAGCAGTCCCAATCGGGAGACCCAGTACTTC. The V gene is TRBV12-3 or TRBV12-4, the J gene TRBJ2-5; D gene ambiguous. The ends were cut back, 5 bases at V and 5 bases at J, with 9 bases in the middle. The CDR3 is 12 amino acids.

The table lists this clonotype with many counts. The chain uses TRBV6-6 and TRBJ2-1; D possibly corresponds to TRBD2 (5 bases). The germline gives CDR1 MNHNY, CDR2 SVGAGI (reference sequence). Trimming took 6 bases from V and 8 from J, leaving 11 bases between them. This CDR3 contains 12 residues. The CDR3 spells CASRNEGYEQFF. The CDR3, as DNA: TGTGCCAGCAGGAACGAGGGTTATGAGCAGTTCTTC.

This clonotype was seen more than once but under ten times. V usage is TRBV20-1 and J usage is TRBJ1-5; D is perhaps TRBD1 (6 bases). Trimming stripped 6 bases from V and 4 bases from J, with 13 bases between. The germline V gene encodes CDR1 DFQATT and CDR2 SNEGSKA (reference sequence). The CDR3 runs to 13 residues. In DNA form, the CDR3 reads TGCAGTGCCAAATGGACAGTAAATCAGCCCCAGCATTTT. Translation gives CSAKWTVNQPQHF.

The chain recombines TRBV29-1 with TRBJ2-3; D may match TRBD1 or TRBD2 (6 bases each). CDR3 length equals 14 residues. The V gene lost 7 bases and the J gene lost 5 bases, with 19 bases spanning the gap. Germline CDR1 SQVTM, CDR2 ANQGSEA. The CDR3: CSATDLGGRDTQYF. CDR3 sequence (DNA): TGCAGCGCAACGGACCTGGGGGGCCGAGATACGCAGTATTTT.

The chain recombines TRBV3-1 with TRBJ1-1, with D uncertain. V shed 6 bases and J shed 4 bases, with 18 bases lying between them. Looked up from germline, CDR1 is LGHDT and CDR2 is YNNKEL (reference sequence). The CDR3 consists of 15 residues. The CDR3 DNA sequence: TGTGCCAGCAGTACGACGGGTCACGGGTCCACTGAAGCTTTCTTT. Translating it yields CASSTTGHGSTEAFF.

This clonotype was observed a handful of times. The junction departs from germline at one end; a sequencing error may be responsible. CDR3 DNA sequence: TGTGCCAGCACTTTAGGACAGAACTATGGCTACACCTTC. Translating it yields CASTLGQNYGYTF. V usage is TRBV12-3 or TRBV12-4 and J usage is TRBJ1-2; weak D call: TRBD1 (6 bases). The CDR3 length is 13 residues.

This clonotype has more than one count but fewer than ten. This CDR3 reads CASSNDGYNQPQHF. Written as DNA, the CDR3 is TGTGCCAGCAGCAACGACGGATACAATCAGCCCCAGCATTTT. This rearrangement joins TRBV7-9 to TRBJ1-5; the D is unclear. The CDR3 loop spans 14 amino acids. Trimming pared 5 bases from V and 3 bases from J, leaving 11 bases between. Germline CDR1 reads SEHNR; CDR2 reads FQNEAQ (reference sequence).

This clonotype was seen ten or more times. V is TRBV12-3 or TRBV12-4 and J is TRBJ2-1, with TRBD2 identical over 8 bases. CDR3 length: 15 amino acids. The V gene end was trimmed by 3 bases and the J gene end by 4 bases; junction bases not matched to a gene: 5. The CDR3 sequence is CASSLGSGAYNEQFF. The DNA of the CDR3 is TGTGCCAGCAGTTTGGGTAGCGGGGCTTACAATGAGCAGTTCTTC.

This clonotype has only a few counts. The CDR3 DNA reads as TGTGCCAGCAGCACGGCAGGACAGGCGGCCAATGCCCAGTACTTC. This translates into CASSTAGQAANAQYF. V is TRBV28 and J is TRBJ2-5, with 7 bases fitting TRBD1. Germline values: CDR1 MDHEN, CDR2 SYDVKM. With V trimmed by 6 bases and J by 9 bases, 16 bases remained unmatched. There are 15 residues in the CDR3.

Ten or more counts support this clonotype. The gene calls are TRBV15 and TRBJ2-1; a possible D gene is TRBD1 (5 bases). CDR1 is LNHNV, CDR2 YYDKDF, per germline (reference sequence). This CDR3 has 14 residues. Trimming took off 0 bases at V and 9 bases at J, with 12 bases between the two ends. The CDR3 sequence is CATSREVRDGEQFF. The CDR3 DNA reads TGTGCCACCAGCAGAGAGGTCAGGGATGGTGAGCAGTTCTTC. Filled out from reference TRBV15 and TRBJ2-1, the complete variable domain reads DAMVIQNPRYQVTQFGKPVTLSCSQTLNHNVMYWYQQKSSQAPKLLFHYYDKDFNNEADTPDNFQSRRPNTSFCFLDIRSPGLGDTAMYLCATSREVRDGEQFFGPGTRLTVL.

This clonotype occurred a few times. This CDR3 reads CASSSGQGVMNTEAFF. CDR3 DNA sequence: TGCGCCAGCAGCTCGGGACAGGGCGTAATGAACACTGAAGCTTTCTTT. This chain connects TRBV5-1 to TRBJ1-1, with 9 bases fitting TRBD1. Germline V CDR1 and CDR2: SGHRS, YFSETQ. CDR3 length: 16 residues. The junction had 6 bases not matched to a gene; V was cut back by 3 bases and J by 0 bases.

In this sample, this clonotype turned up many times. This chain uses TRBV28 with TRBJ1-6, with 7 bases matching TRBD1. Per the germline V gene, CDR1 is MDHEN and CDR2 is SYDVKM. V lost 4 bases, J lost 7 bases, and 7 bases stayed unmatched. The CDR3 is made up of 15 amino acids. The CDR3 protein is CASSSPTGTNSPLHF. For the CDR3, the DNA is TGTGCCAGCAGTTCCCCGACAGGGACAAATTCACCCCTCCACTTT.

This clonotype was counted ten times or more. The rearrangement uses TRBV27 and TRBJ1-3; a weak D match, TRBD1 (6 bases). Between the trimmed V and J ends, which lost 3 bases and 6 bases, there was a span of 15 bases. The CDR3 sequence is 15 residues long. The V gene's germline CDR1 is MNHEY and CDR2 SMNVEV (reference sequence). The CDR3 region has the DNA TGTGCCAGCAGTTTTCGGGGGCTGTCCGAAAACACCATATATTTT. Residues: CASSFRGLSENTIYF.

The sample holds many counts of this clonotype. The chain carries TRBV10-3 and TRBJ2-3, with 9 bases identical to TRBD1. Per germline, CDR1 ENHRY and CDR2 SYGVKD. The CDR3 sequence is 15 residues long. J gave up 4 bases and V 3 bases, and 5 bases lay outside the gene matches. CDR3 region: CAISDGTGTADTQYF. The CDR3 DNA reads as TGTGCCATCAGTGATGGGACAGGGACGGCAGATACGCAGTATTTT.

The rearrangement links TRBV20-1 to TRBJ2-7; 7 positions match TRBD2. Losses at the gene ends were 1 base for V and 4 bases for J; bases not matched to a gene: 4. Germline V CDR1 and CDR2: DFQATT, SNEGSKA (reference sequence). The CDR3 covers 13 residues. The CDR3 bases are TGCAGTGCTAGAGGACTAGCTCCGTACGAGCAGTACTTC. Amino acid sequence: CSARGLAPYEQYF.

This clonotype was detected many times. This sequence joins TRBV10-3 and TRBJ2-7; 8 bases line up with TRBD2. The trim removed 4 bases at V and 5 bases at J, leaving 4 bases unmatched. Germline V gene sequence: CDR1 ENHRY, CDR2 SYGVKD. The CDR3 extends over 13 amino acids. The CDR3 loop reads CAISGREGHEQYF. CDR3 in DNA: TGTGCCATCAGTGGACGGGAGGGCCACGAGCAGTACTTC.

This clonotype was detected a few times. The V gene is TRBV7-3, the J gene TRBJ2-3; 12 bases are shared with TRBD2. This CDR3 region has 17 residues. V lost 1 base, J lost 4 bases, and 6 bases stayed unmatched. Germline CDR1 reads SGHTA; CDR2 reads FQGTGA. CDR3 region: CASSLSPASGRADTQYF. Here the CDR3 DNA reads TGTGCCAGCAGCTTAAGTCCGGCTAGCGGGAGGGCAGATACGCAGTATTTT.